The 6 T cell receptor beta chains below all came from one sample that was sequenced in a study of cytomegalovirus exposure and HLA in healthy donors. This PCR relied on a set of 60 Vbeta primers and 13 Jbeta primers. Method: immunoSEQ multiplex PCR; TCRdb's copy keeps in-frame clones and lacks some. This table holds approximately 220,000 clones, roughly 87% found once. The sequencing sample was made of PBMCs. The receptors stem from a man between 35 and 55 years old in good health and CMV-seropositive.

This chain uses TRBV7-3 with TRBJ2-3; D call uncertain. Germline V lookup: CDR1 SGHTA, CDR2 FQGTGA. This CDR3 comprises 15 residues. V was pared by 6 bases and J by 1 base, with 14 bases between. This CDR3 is CASSLGRQRTDTQYF. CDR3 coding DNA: TGTGCCAGCAGTTTAGGGCGCCAACGCACAGATACGCAGTATTTT. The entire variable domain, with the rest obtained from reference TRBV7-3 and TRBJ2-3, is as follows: GAGVSQTPSNKVTEKGKYVELRCDPISGHTALYWYRQSLGQGPEFLIYFQGTGAADDSGLPNDRFFAVRPEGSVSTLKIQRTERGDSAVYLCASSLGRQRTDTQYFGPGTRLTVL.

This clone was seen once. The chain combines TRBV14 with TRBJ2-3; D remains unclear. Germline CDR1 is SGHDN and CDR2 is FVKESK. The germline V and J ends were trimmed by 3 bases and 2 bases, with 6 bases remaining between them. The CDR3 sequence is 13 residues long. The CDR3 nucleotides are TGTGCCAGCAGCCATTACTTCACAGATACGCAGTATTTT. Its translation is CASSHYFTDTQYF. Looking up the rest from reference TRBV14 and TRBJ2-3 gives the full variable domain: EAGVTQFPSHSVIEKGQTVTLRCDPISGHDNLYWYRRVMGKEIKFLLHFVKESKQDESGMPNNRFLAERTGGTYSTLKVQPAELEDSGVYFCASSHYFTDTQYFGPGTRLTVL.

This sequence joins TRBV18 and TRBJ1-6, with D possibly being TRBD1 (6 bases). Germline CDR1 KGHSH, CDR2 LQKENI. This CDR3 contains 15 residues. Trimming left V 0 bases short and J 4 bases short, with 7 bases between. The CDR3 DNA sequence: TGTGCCAGCTCACCACCGGGACAATATAATTCACCCCTCCACTTT. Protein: CASSPPGQYNSPLHF.

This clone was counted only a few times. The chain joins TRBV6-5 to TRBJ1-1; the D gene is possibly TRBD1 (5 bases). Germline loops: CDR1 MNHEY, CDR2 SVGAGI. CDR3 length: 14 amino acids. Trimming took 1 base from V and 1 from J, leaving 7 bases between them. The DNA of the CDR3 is TGTGCCAGCAGTTACTTTCAGGGGAACACTGAAGCTTTCTTT. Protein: CASSYFQGNTEAFF.

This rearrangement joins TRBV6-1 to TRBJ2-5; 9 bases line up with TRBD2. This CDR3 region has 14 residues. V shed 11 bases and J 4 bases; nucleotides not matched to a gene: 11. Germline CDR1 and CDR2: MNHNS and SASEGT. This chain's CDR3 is CAVRNSGRGETQYF. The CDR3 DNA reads TGTGCCGTTCGTAATAGCGGGAGAGGAGAGACCCAGTACTTC.

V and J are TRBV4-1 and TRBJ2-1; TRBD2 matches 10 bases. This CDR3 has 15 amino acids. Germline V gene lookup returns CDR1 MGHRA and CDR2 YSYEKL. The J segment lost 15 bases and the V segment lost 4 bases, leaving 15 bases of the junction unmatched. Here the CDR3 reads CASSRARLAGAPPFF. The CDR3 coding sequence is TGCGCCAGCAGCCGAGCGCGGCTAGCGGGGGCCCCGCCGTTCTTC.